In this sample, the clone carrying this TCR beta chain turned up many times. The antigen remains undetermined. The source of the sample is a study of T cells in Graves' hyperthyroidism and ophthalmopathy. Across the whole study: Peripheral blood samples were taken at initial diagnosis, prior to any treatment.

Whole-study findings and limits: Blood also held most thyroid clonotypes expanded beyond 0.001.

Active moderate-to-severe ophthalmopathy, Clinical Activity Score at least 3, NOSPECS at least 4, under 3 months' duration. The study based diagnoses on clinical symptoms, serum thyroxine and TRAb, thyroid ultrasound and orbital computed tomography. TCR beta CDR3 regions were amplified from RNA. With the HTBI primer set, the TCR CDR3 went through a first round of RT-PCR. TCRdb fed the multiplex PCR reads into MiXCR, producing one record per CDR3 protein. The sample consists of about 590,000 distinct CDR3 sequences, 13% to 15% of them appearing once. The sequenced sample consisted of blood. The receptor comes from a young woman with Graves' ophthalmopathy.

The CDR3: CSARDTQSSYNEQFF. CDR3 in DNA: TGCAGTGCTAGGGACACCCAAAGCTCCTACAATGAGCAGTTCTTC. V gene TRBV20-1 combines with J gene TRBJ2-1; TRBD1 might be the D (5 bases). The CDR3 consists of 15 residues. Germline CDR1 DFQATT, CDR2 SNEGSKA (reference sequence). V was trimmed by 3 bases and J by 0 bases, leaving 12 bases between them.